This record covers a single T cell receptor beta chain. What it binds is unknown. The sample is drawn from a study of cytomegalovirus exposure and HLA in healthy donors. The germline V gene encodes CDR1 SEHNR and CDR2 FQNEAQ (reference sequence). The CDR3 has 14 amino acids. Trimming took off 3 bases at V and 2 bases at J, with 10 bases between the two ends. General study results and limits: Across all donors, roughly uniform sequencing depth was an assumption of the presence/absence analyses.

It was with 60 Vbeta and 13 Jbeta primers that the PCR ran. In the authors' workflow: In a later analysis, around 10 million of about 80 million unique beta chains occurred in at least two donors. Sequenced by immunoSEQ multiplex PCR; TCRdb stores in-frame clones only, minus some. V and J calls and clone size are those listed in that table; D and trimming were worked out from the DNA. The sample lists 150,000 to 200,000 clones, 82% occurring once. The chain employs TRBV7-9 and TRBJ2-5, with D perhaps matching TRBD2 (6 bases). This clonotype was obtained from a boy aged 2-9 years in good health and CMV-seronegative. Sequencing used PBMCs. CDR3 loop: CASSLEGIQETQYF. The CDR3 DNA follows: TGTGCCAGCAGCTTGGAGGGGATACAAGAGACCCAGTACTTC.